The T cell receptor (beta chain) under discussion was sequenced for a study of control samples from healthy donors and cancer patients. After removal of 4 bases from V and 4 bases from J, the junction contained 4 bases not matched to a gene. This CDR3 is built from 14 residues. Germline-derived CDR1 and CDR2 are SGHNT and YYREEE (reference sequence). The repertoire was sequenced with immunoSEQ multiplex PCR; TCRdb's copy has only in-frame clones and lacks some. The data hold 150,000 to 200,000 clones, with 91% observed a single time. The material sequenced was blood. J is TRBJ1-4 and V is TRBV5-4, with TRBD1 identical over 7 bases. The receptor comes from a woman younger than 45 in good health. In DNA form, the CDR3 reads TGTGCCAGCAGCCCGGGACAGATTAATGAAAAACTGTTTTTT. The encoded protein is CASSPGQINEKLFF. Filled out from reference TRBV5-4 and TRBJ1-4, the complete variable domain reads ETGVTQSPTHLIKTRGQQVTLRCSSQSGHNTVSWYQQALGQGPQFIFQYYREEENGRGNFPPRFSGLQFPNYSSELNVNALELDDSALYLCASSPGQINEKLFFGSGTQLSVL.